This T cell receptor (beta chain) was recorded in a study of CD8 T cells in Susac syndrome. cDNA came from approximately 0.5 to 1 ug RNA primed by random hexamers. Multiplex immunoSEQ PCR targeted 54 Vbeta and 13 Jbeta TCR beta segments. TCRdb fed the immunoSEQ multiplex PCR reads into MiXCR, producing one record per CDR3 protein. Among 150,000 to 200,000 distinct CDR3 sequences, approximately 93% were seen once, and the ten largest hold around 0.1%. From blood CD8+ and CD4+ T cells, TCR beta sequences were generated. Purification of the CD8+ and CD4+ T cells relied on negative isolation, and TEMRA cells underwent FACS enrichment. The sample was CD4+ T cells from PBMCs. The sequence came from a human donor with multiple sclerosis.

Here the CDR3 DNA reads TGCGCCAGCAGCTTGAGTCAACCTAGCACAGATACGCAGTATTTT. Translation gives CASSLSQPSTDTQYF. This chain uses TRBV5-1 with TRBJ2-3; D is ambiguous. CDR1 is SGHRS and CDR2 is YFSETQ in the germline V gene. Trimming stripped 1 base from V and 0 bases from J, with 9 bases between. The CDR3 totals 15 residues.